This entry lists 27 T cell receptor beta chains sequenced from one sample in a study of blood T cell repertoires in COVID-19. Sequenced by immunoSEQ multiplex PCR; TCRdb stores in-frame clones only, minus some. The table includes 65,000 to 90,000 clones, roughly nine tenths detected once. Sequencing was done on a sample of peripheral blood. The receptors stem from a man between 25 and 39 years old with acute or convalescent COVID-19.

CDR3 nucleotides: TGCGCCAGCCAGAGGGGGACTAGCGGGAGTAATGAGCAGTTCTTC. Encoded protein: CASQRGTSGSNEQFF. This rearrangement joins TRBV4-1 to TRBJ2-1; 14 bases are shared with TRBD2. V gave up 8 bases and J gave up 7 bases; unmatched junction bases: 7. Germline V gene lookup returns CDR1 MGHRA and CDR2 YSYEKL. The CDR3 loop spans 15 amino acids.

The rearrangement links TRBV14 to TRBJ2-7; 8 nucleotides agree with TRBD1. V lost 4 bases and J lost 6; bases outside the gene matches: 8. This CDR3 is built from 14 residues. CDR1 and CDR2 from the germline V gene are SGHDN and FVKESK. CDR3 residues: CASSRVRTGSEQYF. The CDR3 DNA follows: TGTGCCAGCAGCCGGGTCAGGACAGGGTCCGAGCAGTACTTC.

V gene TRBV29-1 combines with J gene TRBJ2-7, with D hard to call. The CDR3 loop spans 14 amino acids. Trimming took 7 bases from V and 3 from J, leaving 19 bases between them. CDR1 is SQVTM, CDR2 ANQGSEA, per germline. The CDR3 nucleotides read TGCAGCGCGTTGAGTACGCGGCCCATCTACGAGCAGTACTTC. This codes for CSALSTRPIYEQYF.

The chain couples TRBV4-1 to TRBJ2-7; D possibly corresponds to TRBD2 (6 bases). This CDR3 has 17 residues. Germline CDR1 reads MGHRA; CDR2 reads YSYEKL. V dropped 0 bases and J dropped 0 bases, with 15 bases sitting between them. The CDR3 coding sequence is TGCGCCAGCAGCCAAGATGTTCGGGGGAGGTCCTCCTACGAGCAGTACTTC. This gives the protein CASSQDVRGRSSYEQYF.

The V and J genes are TRBV28 and TRBJ2-5; D is unclear. CDR1 is MDHEN and CDR2 is SYDVKM in the germline V gene. With 2 bases removed from V and 5 bases from J, the gap between germline ends came to 6 bases. The CDR3 is 12 amino acids. For the CDR3, the DNA is TGTGCCAGCAGTTTAGAGGCGGAGACCCAGTACTTC. Residues: CASSLEAETQYF.

The chain combines TRBV27 with TRBJ1-5; 9 bases match TRBD1. Trimming took 6 bases from V and 11 from J; bases not matched to a gene: 8. Germline V gene lookup returns CDR1 MNHEY and CDR2 SMNVEV (reference sequence). The CDR3 contains 13 residues. This CDR3 reads CASSGDRVGAQHF. The CDR3 DNA reads TGTGCCAGCAGCGGGGACAGGGTGGGCGCCCAGCATTTT.

The chain links TRBV11-2 to TRBJ2-2; 9 bases are shared with TRBD2. This CDR3 contains 19 residues. Germline assignment: CDR1 SGHAT and CDR2 FQNNGV. J lost 5 bases, V lost 2 bases, and 15 bases had no gene match. The CDR3 reads CASSLQGTGTSQRTGELFF. The CDR3 nucleotides are TGTGCCAGCAGCTTACAGGGGACGGGGACTAGCCAACGTACCGGGGAGCTGTTTTTT.

This chain connects TRBV10-3 to TRBJ2-7; 13 bases line up with TRBD2. The CDR3 covers 14 residues. The trim removed 6 bases at V and 7 bases at J, leaving 6 bases unmatched. Germline CDR1 reads ENHRY; CDR2 reads SYGVKD. Written as DNA, the CDR3 is TGTGCCATCAGGGGGACTAGCGGGATAGGTGAGCAGTACTTC. Amino acid sequence: CAIRGTSGIGEQYF.

This clone occurred once. V is TRBV7-2 and J is TRBJ2-2, with D maybe TRBD2 (6 bases). V lost 5 bases and J lost 10, with 23 bases in between. The CDR3 is made up of 16 amino acids. Germline CDR1 SGHTA, CDR2 FQGNSA. As DNA, the CDR3 is TGTGCCAGCAGCAACCTGGGGACTTGGCTAGTTGAGGAGCTGTTTTTT. It yields the protein CASSNLGTWLVEELFF.

The rearrangement links TRBV5-1 to TRBJ2-5; TRBD1 aligns across 8 bases. Germline values: CDR1 SGHRS, CDR2 YFSETQ. This CDR3 has 15 residues. Unmatched junction bases numbered 4, after V lost 0 bases and J lost 3 bases. The CDR3 here is CASSLGTGREETQYF. The DNA of the CDR3 is TGCGCCAGCAGCTTGGGGACAGGGCGGGAAGAGACCCAGTACTTC.

The chain recombines TRBV29-1 with TRBJ2-7; TRBD2 agrees at 7 bases. The CDR3 covers 13 residues. J gave up 3 bases and V 6 bases, and 8 bases lay outside the gene matches. CDR1 and CDR2 from the germline V gene are SQVTM and ANQGSEA. CDR3 nucleotide sequence: TGCAGCGTAATTCCGGGAGGAGACTACGAGCAGTACTTC. This encodes CSVIPGGDYEQYF.

The rearrangement links TRBV28 to TRBJ2-7, with 9 bases aligning to TRBD1. The CDR3 is made up of 12 amino acids. The germline CDR1 and CDR2 sequences are MDHEN and SYDVKM. Trimming took 6 bases from V and 6 from J; bases not matched to a gene: 3. The CDR3 sequence: CASRPTGGEQYF. CDR3 sequence (DNA): TGTGCCAGCAGACCGACAGGGGGCGAGCAGTACTTC.

The chain has TRBV10-3 and TRBJ2-7; tentative D call: TRBD2 (5 bases). The length of the CDR3 is 14 residues. Germline CDR1 ENHRY, CDR2 SYGVKD. Trimming took off 6 bases at V and 2 bases at J, with 14 bases between the two ends. CDR3 nucleotide sequence: TGTGCCATCAGCCCCCGGGGTCCTACCTACGAGCAGTACTTC. Protein: CAISPRGPTYEQYF.

The chain joins TRBV6-5 to TRBJ2-4, with 7 nucleotides matching TRBD2. Germline lookup yields CDR1 MNHEY and CDR2 SVGAGI. Trimming at V came to 6 bases and at J to 7 bases, leaving 12 bases not matched to a gene. The length of the CDR3 is 15 residues. In DNA, the CDR3 is TGTGCCAGCAGGCGGACTCGGGGAGGGAGGAACATTCAGTACTTC. Translating it yields CASRRTRGGRNIQYF.

In DNA, the CDR3 is TGTGCCAGCAGACTCCGGGACACCGGGGAGCTGTTTTTT. Its translation is CASRLRDTGELFF. The chain has TRBV5-6 and TRBJ2-2; D is undetermined. Germline CDR1 SGHDT, CDR2 YYEEEE. The CDR3 runs 13 residues. Trimming removed 5 bases at V and 3 bases at J, with 8 bases between.

This clone was counted once. The CDR3 sequence: CASRSMRARFPGANVLTF. CDR3 in DNA: TGTGCCAGCAGGTCAATGCGGGCGCGGTTCCCTGGGGCCAACGTCCTGACTTTC. V usage is TRBV28 and J usage is TRBJ2-6; maybe TRBD2 (5 bases). The CDR3 is 18 amino acids. Germline assignment: CDR1 MDHEN and CDR2 SYDVKM. V lost 6 bases and J lost 2, with 20 bases in between.

The genes are TRBV28 and TRBJ2-3, with TRBD2 matching 8 bases. V lost 5 bases, J lost 4 bases, and 2 bases stayed unmatched. Germline loops: CDR1 MDHEN, CDR2 SYDVKM. The length of the CDR3 is 13 residues. The CDR3 DNA is TGTGCCAGCAGTCGGGGGGGAGCAGATACGCAGTATTTT. Translating gives CASSRGGADTQYF.

The V and J genes are TRBV6-4 and TRBJ2-2, with 8 bases matching TRBD1. Germline trimming cut 3 bases from V and 6 bases from J; bases unmatched to any gene: 3. CDR3 length equals 14 residues. Germline-derived CDR1 and CDR2 are MRHNA and SNTAGT. The CDR3 DNA is TGTGCCAGCAGTGAGACAGGGGAAGCCGGGGAGCTGTTTTTT. It translates to CASSETGEAGELFF.

This chain uses TRBV30 with TRBJ2-3; 7 bases align to TRBD2. The junction had 12 bases not matched to a gene; V was cut back by 3 bases and J by 3 bases. Germline values: CDR1 GTSNPN, CDR2 SVGIG (reference sequence). The CDR3 has 16 residues. CDR3 nucleotide sequence: TGTGCCTGGAGCCCGCTCGGTGGGGGGGGGACAGATACGCAGTATTTT. Protein sequence: CAWSPLGGGGTDTQYF. Supplemented by reference TRBV30 and TRBJ2-3, the full variable domain reads SQTIHQWPATLVQPVGSPLSLECTVEGTSNPNLYWYRQAAGRGLQLLFYSVGIGQISSEVPQNLSASRPQDRQFILSSKKLLLSDSGFYLCAWSPLGGGGTDTQYFGPGTRLTVL.

This clone has only a few counts. The chain is built from TRBV7-2 and TRBJ2-7; TRBD2 is a possible D gene (6 bases). The germline V gene has CDR1 SGHTA and CDR2 FQGNSA. The CDR3 has 13 amino acids. Between the trimmed V and J ends, which lost 8 bases and 4 bases, there was a span of 15 bases. CDR3 DNA sequence: TGTGCCAGCCAATGGGACTTAAAATACGAGCAGTACTTC. Translating gives CASQWDLKYEQYF.

The J gene is TRBJ1-4, the V gene TRBV2, with D possibly TRBD1 on 6 matching bases. V lost 6 bases to trimming and J lost 12 bases, with 23 bases between them. Germline loops: CDR1 SNHLY, CDR2 FYNNEI. The length of the CDR3 is 15 residues. CDR3 coding DNA: TGTGCCAGCAGCGCCCGGGGGGCGCGAGGCGGGGAACTGTTTTTT. This codes for CASSARGARGGELFF.

There are a few counts of this clone. The chain uses TRBV4-1 and TRBJ1-1; unclear D gene. CDR3 length: 16 residues. The germline V and J ends were trimmed by 1 base and 4 bases, with 16 bases remaining between them. CDR1 is MGHRA and CDR2 is YSYEKL in the germline V gene. CDR3 residues: CASSQAVIEEITEAFF. The CDR3 DNA follows: TGCGCCAGCAGCCAAGCAGTAATCGAGGAGATCACTGAAGCTTTCTTT.

The chain couples TRBV4-3 to TRBJ2-3; D unresolved. This CDR3 contains 14 residues. V lost 0 bases, J lost 3 bases, and 7 bases lay in between. Germline V gene lookup returns CDR1 LGHNA and CDR2 YSLEER. The CDR3 sequence is CASSQDGRTDTQYF. Written as DNA, the CDR3 is TGCGCCAGCAGCCAAGATGGCCGTACAGATACGCAGTATTTT.

The chain is built from TRBV7-3 and TRBJ2-2; D is unresolved. CDR1 is SGHTA and CDR2 is FQGTGA in the germline V gene. CDR3 length equals 13 residues. V dropped 1 base and J dropped 7 bases, with 7 bases sitting between them. DNA for the CDR3: TGTGCCAGCAGCTTAAGCAACGGCGGGGAGCTGTTTTTT. Its protein is CASSLSNGGELFF.

The table lists this clone with a few counts. The rearrangement joins TRBV14 to TRBJ2-2, with 12 nucleotides matching TRBD2. The CDR3 has 15 residues. V was pared by 1 base and J by 6 bases, with 0 bases of the junction left unmatched. Per germline, CDR1 SGHDN and CDR2 FVKESK. The CDR3 coding sequence is TGTGCCAGCAGCCAAGGACTAGCGGGAGCCGGGGAGCTGTTTTTT. Translating it yields CASSQGLAGAGELFF.

This clone was seen once. The V and J genes are TRBV23-1 and TRBJ1-5, with D perhaps matching TRBD1 (6 bases). TRBV23-1 is an open reading frame whose function is uncertain. V was shortened by 8 bases and J by 15 bases, with 26 bases between the two germline ends. The CDR3 spans 14 residues. As DNA, the CDR3 is TGCGCCAGCGAGACAGGTAGGTATAAAATAGTAGGGCATTTT. It translates to CASETGRYKIVGHF.

The chain joins TRBV5-6 to TRBJ2-3; no definite D call. Germline values: CDR1 SGHDT, CDR2 YYEEEE. Deletions cut 9 bases from V and 3 bases from J, with 23 bases between. CDR3 size: 16 residues. In DNA, the CDR3 is TGTGCCACCACAGCCCGGTGGTCGGCATGGACAGATACGCAGTATTTT. It translates to CATTARWSAWTDTQYF.